The T cell receptor (beta chain) described here comes from a study of cytomegalovirus exposure and HLA in healthy donors. Germline loops: CDR1 WSHSY, CDR2 SAAADI. Trimming shortened V by 0 bases and J by 5 bases, and 11 bases separated the two germline ends. The CDR3 runs 14 residues. PCR involved 60 Vbeta and 13 Jbeta primers. The assay was immunoSEQ multiplex PCR, and TCRdb's table has in-frame clones only and misses some. The table lists roughly 190,000 clones, about four fifths of them singletons. The V call is TRBV10-2, the J call TRBJ2-7; no reliable D call. Input material: PBMCs. This sequence was found in a female donor in good health and CMV-seronegative. The CDR3 spells CASSESSSWNEQYF. In DNA, the CDR3 is TGCGCCAGCAGTGAGTCTAGCAGTTGGAACGAGCAGTACTTC.